This TCR beta chain was captured in a study of blood T cell repertoires in COVID-19. Whole-study context: Donors in the United States, Italy and Spain gave samples during acute or convalescent COVID-19.

This CDR3 has 13 residues. Germline V gives CDR1 LNHDA, CDR2 SQIVND (reference sequence). V trimming: 4 bases; J trimming: 4 bases; junction bases outside the gene matches: 2. Profiled with immunoSEQ multiplex PCR; TCRdb holds only in-frame clones, not every one. The sample holds approximately 65,000 clones, about four fifths seen once. Comments on this clone: Other DNA sequences in this specimen translate into the identical CDR3.

Sequencing was performed on PBMCs or T cells enriched from blood (not recorded which). J is TRBJ2-5 and V is TRBV19; 8 nucleotides align to TRBD2. The TCR was taken from a woman aged 40 to 55 with acute COVID-19. The CDR3: CASSSGGSETQYF. CDR3 DNA: TGTGCCAGTAGTAGCGGGGGGTCAGAGACCCAGTACTTC.